Below, 29 T cell receptor beta chains from the same sample are listed, as sequenced in a study of T cell repertoires in cytomegalovirus infection. TCRdb independently ran MiXCR on the reads; one entry per CDR3 protein. Of hundreds of thousands of distinct CDR3 sequences in the sample, less than 25% were seen once. Sequencing was carried out using CD8+ T cells from PBMCs. The source is a human donor in good health (CMV status not recorded). Some clones in this sample may be carry-over from other donors' samples.

The sample holds many counts of this clonotype. The chain links TRBV7-8 to TRBJ1-1; D is perhaps TRBD1 (5 bases). V gave up 3 bases and J gave up 1 base, with 12 bases separating them. Germline V gene data show CDR1 as SGHVS and CDR2 as FQNEAQ. The CDR3 contains 15 residues. The CDR3 nucleotides read TGTGCCAGCAGCTTCGCAGTGACAGAGAACACTGAAGCTTTCTTT. Encoded protein: CASSFAVTENTEAFF.

This chain uses TRBV6-5 with TRBJ1-5; D ambiguous. Trimming stripped 10 bases from V and 0 bases from J, with 10 bases between. The germline V gene encodes CDR1 MNHEY and CDR2 SVGAGI. This CDR3 is built from 13 residues. The CDR3 protein is CATALVSNQPQHF. The CDR3 nucleotides read TGTGCCACCGCGTTGGTTAGCAATCAGCCCCAGCATTTT.

The chain carries TRBV2 and TRBJ2-7; TRBD2 might be the D (6 bases). V lost 10 bases to trimming and J lost 4 bases, with 14 bases between them. This CDR3 is 12 amino acids long. Germline V gene data show CDR1 as SNHLY and CDR2 as FYNNEI. The DNA for the CDR3 is TGTGCCACAAGGGGAGGATATTACGAGCAGTACGTC. Encoded protein: CATRGGYYEQYV.

In its sample, this clonotype was seen a few times. The gene calls are TRBV19 and TRBJ2-6, with 7 bases matching TRBD2. The CDR3 runs 17 residues. V shed 6 bases, J shed 0 bases, and the junction held 8 bases outside the gene matches. Germline CDR1 LNHDA, CDR2 SQIVND (reference sequence). The CDR3 DNA sequence: TGTGCCAGTAGGGCGCTAGCGGCCCGCTCTGGGGCCAACGTCCTGACTTTC. It translates to CASRALAARSGANVLTF.

This chain connects TRBV27 to TRBJ2-3; weak D call: TRBD2 (5 bases). V was clipped by 5 bases and J by 0 bases, with 15 bases between them. Germline lookup yields CDR1 MNHEY and CDR2 SMNVEV (reference sequence). The CDR3 consists of 16 residues. The CDR3 sequence is CASSLASGSSTDTQYF. The CDR3 bases are TGTGCCAGCAGTCTAGCCTCAGGTTCGAGCACAGATACGCAGTATTTT.

This chain joins TRBV6-2 or TRBV6-3 and TRBJ1-5, with TRBD1 matching over 7 bases. CDR3 length equals 15 residues. V was clipped by 6 bases and J by 4 bases; unmatched bases: 9. In germline, CDR1 is MNHEY, CDR2 SVGEGT. DNA for the CDR3: TGTGCCAGCAGCCTCCTTGGGACAGCGAATCAGCCCCAGCATTTT. It translates to CASSLLGTANQPQHF.

This clonotype has a count of ten or more. The chain's CDR3 is CASSPRDKGNTEAFF. CDR3 nucleotide sequence: TGTGCCAGCAGTCCCCGGGACAAGGGAAACACTGAAGCTTTCTTT. The rearrangement links TRBV12-3 or TRBV12-4 to TRBJ1-1; D perhaps matches TRBD1 (6 bases). V was clipped by 5 bases and J by 2 bases, with 15 bases between them. This CDR3 is 15 amino acids long.

The V call is TRBV29-1, the J call TRBJ2-7; D is undetermined. The germline V and J ends were trimmed by 8 bases and 0 bases, with 11 bases remaining between them. The CDR3 is 12 amino acids. Looked up from germline, CDR1 is SQVTM and CDR2 is ANQGSEA. This CDR3 reads CSIPTGSYEQYF. The CDR3 DNA reads as TGCAGCATCCCGACGGGCTCCTACGAGCAGTACTTC.

This clonotype was observed a handful of times. This chain connects TRBV15 to TRBJ1-1; D ambiguous. V lost 6 bases to trimming and J lost 6 bases, with 20 bases between them. This CDR3 is built from 15 residues. Germline V gene sequence: CDR1 LNHNV, CDR2 YYDKDF (reference sequence). In nucleotides, the CDR3 is TGTGCCACCAGTCTACAGTTCCGCCAAGGCGCTGAAGCTTTCTTT. It specifies CATSLQFRQGAEAFF.

This clonotype occurred a few times. V usage is TRBV6-2 or TRBV6-3 and J usage is TRBJ2-2; 8 bases map to TRBD1. The CDR3 extends over 17 amino acids. Germline CDR1 MNHEY, CDR2 SVGEGT. Trimming removed 0 bases from V and 2 bases from J; junction bases left unmatched: 5. The CDR3 spells CASSYSGGTGNTGELFF. DNA of the CDR3: TGTGCCAGCAGTTACTCGGGCGGGACAGGCAACACCGGGGAGCTGTTTTTT.

The chain combines TRBV28 with TRBJ2-1; 12 bases are a match to TRBD2. The CDR3 covers 17 residues. Unmatched junction bases numbered 6, after V lost 2 bases and J lost 4 bases. Germline-derived CDR1 and CDR2 are MDHEN and SYDVKM. This CDR3 reads CASSLPRLAGVYNEQFF. As DNA, the CDR3 is TGTGCCAGCAGTTTACCCCGACTAGCGGGGGTTTACAATGAGCAGTTCTTC.

The J gene is TRBJ1-6, the V gene TRBV14; D is perhaps TRBD1 (6 bases). This CDR3 is 16 amino acids long. Looked up from germline, CDR1 is SGHDN and CDR2 is FVKESK. Between the trimmed V and J ends, which lost 4 bases and 8 bases, there was a span of 18 bases. The CDR3 bases are TGTGCCAGCAGCCCACCGGGCAGGGGCTCGGATTCACCCCTCCACTTT. Translation: CASSPPGRGSDSPLHF.

This clonotype was seen many times. The chain employs TRBV7-6 and TRBJ2-2, with a possible D match to TRBD1 (5 bases). This CDR3 contains 16 residues. Germline V lookup: CDR1 SGHVS, CDR2 FNYEAQ. V dropped 0 bases and J dropped 0 bases, with 8 bases sitting between them. CDR3 protein: CASSLAGVTNTGELFF. The DNA of the CDR3 is TGTGCCAGCAGCTTAGCAGGGGTCACGAACACCGGGGAGCTGTTTTTT.

A few counts support this clonotype. This chain joins TRBV12-3 or TRBV12-4 and TRBJ2-1; 9 positions agree with TRBD2. The V gene end was trimmed by 5 bases and the J gene end by 1 base; junction bases not matched to a gene: 6. This CDR3 comprises 16 residues. The CDR3 bases are TGTGCCAGCAGTCAACCGGGACTAGCATCCTACAATGAGCAGTTCTTC. Translated, it gives CASSQPGLASYNEQFF.

Only a few counts were recorded for this clonotype. The J gene is TRBJ1-6, the V gene TRBV19; 7 bases map to TRBD1. The CDR3 consists of 16 residues. Germline trimming cut 3 bases from V and 7 bases from J; bases unmatched to any gene: 9. CDR1 is LNHDA and CDR2 is SQIVND in the germline V gene (reference sequence). CDR3 protein: CASSIRSGQRNSPLHF. The CDR3 region has the DNA TGTGCCAGTAGTATTCGATCGGGACAGCGGAATTCACCCCTCCACTTT.

The chain has TRBV7-9 and TRBJ2-3, with 9 bases matching TRBD1. J gave up 5 bases and V 7 bases, and 10 bases lay outside the gene matches. Germline loops: CDR1 SEHNR, CDR2 FQNEAQ (reference sequence). This CDR3 region has 15 residues. The CDR3 loop reads CASILGQGRLDTQYF. The CDR3 region has the DNA TGTGCCAGCATCCTGGGACAGGGAAGGTTAGATACGCAGTATTTT.

This clonotype was counted at least ten times. This chain connects TRBV6-6 to TRBJ2-7; TRBD2 might be the D (5 bases). From germline, CDR1 is MNHNY and CDR2 SVGAGI (reference sequence). Trimming stripped 3 bases from V and 1 base from J, with 7 bases between. This CDR3 spans 13 amino acids. Here the CDR3 DNA reads TGTGCCAGCAGTTATGAGGGTTCCTACGAGCAGTACTTC. Translated, it gives CASSYEGSYEQYF.

This chain links TRBV29-1 with TRBJ2-1; 11 bases line up with TRBD2. This CDR3 spans 13 amino acids. The V gene end was trimmed by 6 bases and the J gene end by 7 bases; junction bases not matched to a gene: 5. Germline lookup yields CDR1 SQVTM and CDR2 ANQGSEA. The CDR3 protein is CSVIAGGQNEQFF. For the CDR3, the DNA is TGCAGCGTCATAGCGGGGGGGCAGAATGAGCAGTTCTTC.

This clonotype was detected many times. The rearrangement joins TRBV7-9 to TRBJ1-2, with D perhaps TRBD1 (5 bases). Trimming left V 5 bases short and J 1 base short, with 8 bases between. The CDR3 contains 13 residues. In germline, CDR1 is SEHNR, CDR2 FQNEAQ (reference sequence). The CDR3 bases are TGTGCCAGCAGCAGCGGGGGTAACTATGGCTACACCTTC. Protein product: CASSSGGNYGYTF.

This clonotype was recorded a few times. The chain is built from TRBV19 and TRBJ2-7; D may be TRBD2 (5 bases). Trimming shortened V by 4 bases and J by 2 bases, and 12 bases separated the two germline ends. CDR1 LNHDA and CDR2 SQIVND come from the germline V gene (reference sequence). The CDR3 consists of 14 residues. CDR3 protein: CASSTLGGTYEQYV. The DNA for the CDR3 is TGTGCCAGTAGTACTCTTGGAGGCACCTACGAGCAGTACGTC.

Only a few counts were recorded for this clonotype. This chain uses TRBV14 with TRBJ2-1, with D hard to call. V lost 0 bases, J lost 8 bases, and 11 bases lay in between. The germline CDR1 and CDR2 sequences are SGHDN and FVKESK. The CDR3 contains 14 residues. Here the CDR3 reads CASSQEAATHEQFF. The CDR3 region has the DNA TGTGCCAGCAGCCAAGAGGCGGCTACCCATGAGCAGTTCTTC.

This clonotype appeared a few times. The V call is TRBV7-2, the J call TRBJ2-5; 8 nucleotides align to TRBD1. There are 15 residues in the CDR3. Germline CDR1 and CDR2: SGHTA and FQGNSA. V was clipped by 1 base and J by 5 bases; unmatched bases: 6. The CDR3 region is CASSLEGRGRETQYF. In nucleotides, the CDR3 is TGTGCCAGCAGCTTAGAGGGCAGGGGGCGTGAGACCCAGTACTTC.

This clonotype was observed a handful of times. The rearrangement uses TRBV4-2 and TRBJ2-3, with 7 bases lining up with TRBD2. Per germline, CDR1 LGHNA and CDR2 YNFKEQ. The CDR3 runs 15 residues. The ends lost 3 bases at V and 3 bases at J; junction bases unmatched: 6. The CDR3 coding sequence is TGTGCCAGCAGCCAGCGGCTAGCGGCGACAGATACGCAGTATTTT. It codes for CASSQRLAATDTQYF.

In this sample, this clonotype turned up a few times. J is TRBJ1-1 and V is TRBV6-6; D unresolved. This CDR3 spans 16 amino acids. V was clipped by 0 bases and J by 4 bases, with 15 bases between them. Germline CDR1 is MNHNY and CDR2 is SVGAGI (reference sequence). This CDR3 is CASSYSLGPTSTEAFF. CDR3 bases: TGTGCCAGCAGTTACTCTTTGGGTCCTACCTCCACTGAAGCTTTCTTT.

The V gene is TRBV20-1, the J gene TRBJ2-1; maybe TRBD2 (6 bases). V lost 6 bases and J 12 bases, leaving 18 bases between the germline ends. There are 12 residues in the CDR3. CDR1 and CDR2 (germline): DFQATT, SNEGSKA (reference sequence). For the CDR3, the DNA is TGCAGTGCCGGTCTAGCGCTCCATGTGCAGTTCTTC. It is translated as CSAGLALHVQFF.

This clonotype was recorded many times. V usage is TRBV12-5 and J usage is TRBJ1-1; D gene unclear. The CDR3 sequence is 12 residues long. The germline CDR1 and CDR2 sequences are LGHNT and FRNRAP. Trimming left V 7 bases short and J 1 base short, with 7 bases between. CDR3 protein: CASDPGNTEAFF. In DNA form, the CDR3 reads TGTGCTAGTGATCCCGGGAACACTGAAGCTTTCTTT.

V usage is TRBV12-3 or TRBV12-4 and J usage is TRBJ2-5, with D uncertain. Deletions cut 6 bases from V and 2 bases from J, with 13 bases between. The CDR3 totals 14 residues. The CDR3 sequence: CASRPREVQETQYF. The CDR3 DNA follows: TGTGCCAGCAGACCTCGTGAGGTTCAAGAGACCCAGTACTTC.

This clonotype was detected many times. The rearrangement uses TRBV12-3 or TRBV12-4 and TRBJ2-3, with D possibly TRBD1 on 6 matching bases. The V end lost 6 bases, the J end lost 3 bases, and 10 bases lay between the germline ends. The CDR3 is 13 amino acids. CDR3 in DNA: TGTGCCAGCAGGGGACACGTTACAGATACGCAGTATTTT. It codes for CASRGHVTDTQYF.

This clonotype was picked up many times. The rearrangement uses TRBV10-1 and TRBJ2-1; 9 nucleotides agree with TRBD2. V lost 3 bases, J lost 6 bases, and 6 bases stayed unmatched. This CDR3 spans 15 amino acids. CDR1 and CDR2 from the germline V gene are WNHNN and SYGVQD (reference sequence). The CDR3 sequence is CASSDRRGGRNEQFF. DNA for the CDR3: TGCGCCAGCAGTGATAGGCGGGGGGGCCGCAATGAGCAGTTCTTC.